The 21 T cell receptor beta chains given below trace back to one sample, sequenced in a study of regulatory T cells. The PCR used 52 TRBV and 13 TRBJ primers. Some clones are missing from TCRdb's copy, which holds only in-frame ones; the method was immunoSEQ multiplex PCR. The sample has around 6,300 clones, about 84% seen once. The source material was CD8+ T cells sorted from blood. These receptors came from a child aged 10 to 17 with CD3G deficiency.

The rearrangement uses TRBV27 and TRBJ2-7, with 8 bases identical to TRBD2. There are 13 residues in the CDR3. Germline V gives CDR1 MNHEY, CDR2 SMNVEV (reference sequence). With V trimmed by 5 bases and J by 3 bases, 3 bases remained unmatched. CDR3 loop: CASSPRGGYEQYF. CDR3 DNA: TGTGCCAGCAGTCCCCGGGGGGGCTACGAGCAGTACTTC.

The V gene is TRBV4-1, the J gene TRBJ1-1; D unresolved. Germline CDR1 is MGHRA and CDR2 is YSYEKL. The V and J ends lost 2 bases and 0 bases respectively, with 7 bases between them. The CDR3 is made up of 14 amino acids. The CDR3 spells CASSQYGVNTEAFF. The CDR3 DNA is TGCGCCAGCAGCCAATATGGGGTGAACACTGAAGCTTTCTTT.

This clone showed up just once. The chain combines TRBV19 with TRBJ1-1; 8 bases fit TRBD1. This CDR3 has 14 residues. The germline CDR1 and CDR2 sequences are LNHDA and SQIVND (reference sequence). The J segment lost 5 bases and the V segment lost 6 bases, leaving 8 bases of the junction unmatched. This chain's CDR3 is CASSKQGVRTEAFF. CDR3 DNA sequence: TGTGCCAGTAGCAAACAGGGGGTAAGGACTGAAGCTTTCTTT.

This chain uses TRBV6-6 with TRBJ1-2; TRBD1 matches 8 bases. CDR3 length equals 14 residues. Germline-derived CDR1 and CDR2 are MNHNY and SVGAGI (reference sequence). V dropped 0 bases and J dropped 8; count of bases not matched to a gene: 5. CDR3 nucleotide sequence: TGTGCCAGCAGTTACTCGCCAGGGGGCGACGGCTACACCTTC. Translation: CASSYSPGGDGYTF.

This clone was recorded only once. The chain links TRBV4-1 to TRBJ1-1, with D possibly matching TRBD1 (5 bases). V dropped 1 base and J dropped 8 bases, with 11 bases sitting between them. CDR1 and CDR2 (germline): MGHRA, YSYEKL. CDR3 length: 13 amino acids. CDR3 sequence reads: CASSQVRGIEAFF. The CDR3, as DNA: TGCGCCAGCAGCCAAGTTCGGGGGATAGAAGCTTTCTTT.

The CDR3 sequence: CASSPIRPDREGNEQYF. The CDR3 DNA sequence: TGTGCCAGCAGTCCTATCCGCCCGGACAGGGAGGGGAACGAGCAGTACTTC. The gene calls are TRBV28 and TRBJ2-7; a weak D match, TRBD1 (8 bases). CDR3 size: 17 residues. Between the trimmed V and J ends, which lost 5 bases and 5 bases, there was a span of 25 bases. CDR1 and CDR2 (germline): MDHEN, SYDVKM.

This chain connects TRBV11-2 to TRBJ2-7; D unresolved. CDR3 size: 13 residues. Germline V lookup: CDR1 SGHAT, CDR2 FQNNGV. Deletions cut 5 bases from V and 5 bases from J, with 13 bases between. The CDR3 here is CASSPTEVHEQYF. The CDR3 bases are TGTGCCAGCAGCCCAACAGAAGTACACGAGCAGTACTTC. Full variable domain (rest looked up from reference TRBV11-2 and TRBJ2-7): EAGVAQSPRYKIIEKRQSVAFWCNPISGHATLYWYQQILGQGPKLLIQFQNNGVVDDSQLPKDRFSAERLKGVDSTLKIQPAKLEDSAVYLCASSPTEVHEQYFGPGTRLTVT.

The V and J genes are TRBV6-1 and TRBJ2-1; perhaps TRBD1 as D (6 bases). This CDR3 spans 13 amino acids. V lost 2 bases and J lost 10, with 12 bases in between. Germline V lookup: CDR1 MNHNS, CDR2 SASEGT. The CDR3 DNA reads TGTGCCAGCAGTGAAACAGGGTATCGCGAGCAGTTCTTC. This gives the protein CASSETGYREQFF.

The chain recombines TRBV5-1 with TRBJ2-7; TRBD1 matches at 9 bases. Unmatched junction bases numbered 10, after V lost 5 bases and J lost 1 base. The germline CDR1 and CDR2 sequences are SGHRS and YFSETQ. The CDR3 contains 16 residues. CDR3 loop: CASSLGQGHGSYEQYF. In DNA, the CDR3 is TGCGCCAGCAGTCTCGGACAGGGGCACGGATCCTACGAGCAGTACTTC.

The chain is built from TRBV19 and TRBJ1-1, with no clear D. Trimming removed 1 base at V and 5 bases at J, with 2 bases between. Looked up from germline, CDR1 is LNHDA and CDR2 is SQIVND (reference sequence). The CDR3 loop spans 11 amino acids. CDR3 in amino acids: CASSIGTEAFF. The CDR3 bases are TGTGCCAGTAGTATAGGGACTGAAGCTTTCTTT.

The DNA for the CDR3 is TGCGCCAGCAGTGGTAATAGCGGGAGCCGCGGAGGCAATGAGCAGTTCTTC. Residues: CASSGNSGSRGGNEQFF. V is TRBV10-2 and J is TRBJ2-1, with 9 nucleotides matching TRBD2. The CDR3 has 17 amino acids. The V gene end was trimmed by 4 bases and the J gene end by 6 bases; junction bases not matched to a gene: 13. Per germline, CDR1 WSHSY and CDR2 SAAADI.

By frequency in the sample, this clone is hyperexpanded (1% or more). Other DNA sequences in this sample translate to the same CDR3. The chain combines TRBV6-1 with TRBJ1-1; the D gene is possibly TRBD1 (5 bases). The ends were cut back, 1 base at V and 4 bases at J, with 7 bases in the middle. Germline V gives CDR1 MNHNS, CDR2 SASEGT. This CDR3 has 13 residues. The CDR3 spells CASSEGGGTEAFF. In DNA, the CDR3 is TGTGCCAGCAGTGAAGGGGGCGGCACTGAAGCTTTCTTT.

This rearrangement joins TRBV6-1 to TRBJ1-5, with D possibly TRBD1 on 5 matching bases. Trimming stripped 5 bases from V and 7 bases from J, with 15 bases between. The CDR3 loop spans 14 amino acids. The germline gives CDR1 MNHNS, CDR2 SASEGT. DNA of the CDR3: TGTGCCAGCAGTAAGCCGGGGGGTAGGCAGCCCCAGCATTTT. It specifies CASSKPGGRQPQHF.

The V call is TRBV21-1, the J call TRBJ2-7; the table calls TRBD2, which could not be checked here. TRBV21-1 is a listed pseudogene. The length of the CDR3 is 16 residues. The CDR3 region is CASSPLNIGSSYEQYF. The DNA for the CDR3 is TGTGCCAGCAGCCCACTCAACATAGGGAGCTCCTACGAGCAGTACTTC.

The gene calls are TRBV6-1 and TRBJ2-7; 10 bases line up with TRBD1. The CDR3 spans 15 residues. The V and J ends lost 2 bases and 3 bases, in that order; junction bases with no gene match: 4. The germline V gene encodes CDR1 MNHNS and CDR2 SASEGT. In DNA, the CDR3 is TGTGCCAGCAGTGAAATTGGGGACAGGGGCTACGAGCAGTACTTC. It codes for CASSEIGDRGYEQYF.

This clone was detected a few times. This rearrangement joins TRBV6-1 to TRBJ2-7; D not certain. The CDR3 runs 13 residues. The V end lost 3 bases, the J end lost 4 bases, and 10 bases lay between the germline ends. Germline V lookup: CDR1 MNHNS, CDR2 SASEGT. CDR3 sequence reads: CASSDILGYEQYF. The CDR3 nucleotides are TGTGCCAGCAGTGATATACTCGGGTACGAGCAGTACTTC.

V and J are TRBV28 and TRBJ2-7; tentative D call: TRBD2 (5 bases). CDR3 length equals 16 residues. Trimming shortened V by 3 bases and J by 3 bases, and 18 bases separated the two germline ends. Germline CDR1 MDHEN, CDR2 SYDVKM. The CDR3 reads CASSFGGSEVNYEQYF. CDR3 in DNA: TGTGCCAGCAGTTTTGGCGGTAGCGAGGTCAACTACGAGCAGTACTTC.

The rearrangement joins TRBV7-9 to TRBJ2-1, with D maybe TRBD2 (6 bases). Deletions cut 4 bases from V and 5 bases from J, with 21 bases between. The V gene's germline CDR1 is SEHNR and CDR2 FQNEAQ (reference sequence). The CDR3 loop spans 17 amino acids. The CDR3 here is CASSSGVGGVWDNEQFF. The CDR3 coding sequence is TGTGCCAGCAGCTCGGGGGTCGGGGGAGTCTGGGACAATGAGCAGTTCTTC.

The chain couples TRBV28 to TRBJ2-7; 7 nucleotides match TRBD1. With 4 bases clipped from V and 3 bases from J, the junction kept 12 bases outside the gene matches. Germline V CDR1 and CDR2: MDHEN, SYDVKM. The CDR3 spans 16 residues. Here the CDR3 reads CASSSGTARGYYEQYF. CDR3 DNA sequence: TGTGCCAGCAGTTCAGGGACAGCCAGGGGGTACTACGAGCAGTACTTC.

The genes are TRBV5-1 and TRBJ1-1; 7 nucleotides agree with TRBD1. The CDR3 has 15 residues. Germline CDR1 is SGHRS and CDR2 is YFSETQ. V was pared by 3 bases and J by 1 base, with 6 bases of the junction left unmatched. The CDR3 here is CASSWTGTANTEAFF. The CDR3 DNA follows: TGCGCCAGCAGCTGGACCGGGACAGCGAACACTGAAGCTTTCTTT.

The gene calls are TRBV7-9 and TRBJ2-5, with D perhaps TRBD2 (6 bases). The length of the CDR3 is 14 residues. Per the germline V gene, CDR1 is SEHNR and CDR2 is FQNEAQ (reference sequence). V lost 3 bases and J lost 5, with 13 bases in between. DNA for the CDR3: TGTGCCAGCAGCTTCAACGGGAGAGGGGAGACCCAGTACTTC. Its protein product is CASSFNGRGETQYF.